This TCR beta chain comes out of a study of shared clonotypes between healthy human individuals. Whole-study results and caveats: Blood was the sole source, and tissue repertoires probably differ.

On this clone: Its antigen is undetermined.

This table comes from immunoSEQ multiplex PCR, and its TCRdb copy is limited to in-frame clones, with some not included. The sample has 450,000 to 500,000 clones; 81% are singletons. V trimming: 7 bases; J trimming: 14 bases; junction bases outside the gene matches: 12. Germline V gene sequence: CDR1 MGHDK, CDR2 SYGVNS. CDR3 size: 12 residues. Donors were healthy HIV-negative adults without recent acute infections or vaccinations. It was some 84 million PBMCs that unsorted samples used for genomic DNA. This sequence was found in a woman aged 40-49 years in good health. Some clones in this sample may be carry-over from other donors' samples. This chain uses TRBV25-1 with TRBJ1-1, with 8 bases lining up with TRBD1. What was sequenced was PBMCs. Here the CDR3 DNA reads TGTGCCAGCACCCCCAATACTGGGGACAGGTTCTTT. It encodes CASTPNTGDRFF.